This T cell receptor (beta chain) was sequenced for a study of cytomegalovirus exposure and HLA in healthy donors. Germline-derived CDR1 and CDR2 are SGDLS and YYNGEE. The CDR3 is 17 amino acids. J gave up 3 bases and V 3 bases, and 8 bases lay outside the gene matches. Assay used: immunoSEQ multiplex PCR; TCRdb lists only in-frame clones, some missing. The table shows roughly 70,000 clones, with over 95% occurring only once. Sequencing was performed on PBMCs. This clonotype was sampled from a woman in her late teens or twenties in good health and CMV-seropositive. This chain uses TRBV9 with TRBJ1-5, with 11 bases aligning to TRBD1. The CDR3: CASSAGQGAPDNQPQHF. The CDR3 bases are TGTGCCAGCAGCGCCGGACAGGGGGCGCCGGACAATCAGCCCCAGCATTTT.